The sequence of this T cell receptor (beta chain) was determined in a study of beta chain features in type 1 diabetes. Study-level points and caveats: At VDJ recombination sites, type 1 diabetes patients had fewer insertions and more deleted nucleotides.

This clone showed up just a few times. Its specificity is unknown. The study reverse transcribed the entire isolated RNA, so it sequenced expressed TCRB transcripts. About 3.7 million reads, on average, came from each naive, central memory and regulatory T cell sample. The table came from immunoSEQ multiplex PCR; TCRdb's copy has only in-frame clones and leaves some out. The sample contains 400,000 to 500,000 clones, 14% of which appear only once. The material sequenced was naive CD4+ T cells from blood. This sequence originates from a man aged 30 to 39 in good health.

Written as DNA, the CDR3 is TGCAGTGCAGACAGGACTGGGACCCAGTACTTC. As protein: CSADRTGTQYF. J is TRBJ2-5 and V is TRBV20-1, with D perhaps TRBD1 (6 bases). This CDR3 comprises 11 residues. V lost 6 bases to trimming and J lost 7 bases, with 12 bases between them. The germline gives CDR1 DFQATT, CDR2 SNEGSKA (reference sequence).